The 28 T cell receptor beta chains reported below all come from one sample, sequenced in a study of T cells in Graves' hyperthyroidism and ophthalmopathy. Researchers took RNA transcripts and amplified the TCR beta CDR3 regions from them. The TCR CDR3 was amplified in a first-round RT-PCR using the HTBI primer set. TCRdb redid the calling of the multiplex PCR reads with MiXCR, one entry per CDR3 protein. Here the sample spans 600,000 to 700,000 distinct CDR3 sequences, about 45% being singletons. The material sequenced was peripheral blood or thyroid tissue (not recorded which). The receptors originated from an adult man with Graves' disease, either hyperthyroidism or ophthalmopathy (not recorded which).

Concerning this clonotype itself: This may arise from a read error, as a much more abundant clone is one base away. The chain joins TRBV7-9 to TRBJ1-2; a weak D match, TRBD1 (6 bases). Germline CDR1 reads SEHNR; CDR2 reads FQNEAQ (reference sequence). The CDR3 runs to 14 residues. Trimming removed 6 bases at V and 0 bases at J, with 11 bases between. The CDR3 DNA reads as TGTGCCAGCAGGTCAGGGGATGCTAACTATGGCTACACCTTC. It yields the protein CASRSGDANYGYTF. The complete variable domain, with remaining parts taken from reference TRBV7-9 and TRBJ1-2, reads DTGVSQNPRHKITKRGQNVTFRCDPISEHNRLYWYRQTLGQGPEFLTYFQNEAQLEKSRLLSDRFSAERPKGSFSTLEIQRTEQGDSAMYLCASRSGDANYGYTFGSGTRLTVV.

V gene TRBV10-3 combines with J gene TRBJ1-1; D call uncertain. In germline, CDR1 is ENHRY, CDR2 SYGVKD. Trimming stripped 3 bases from V and 7 bases from J, with 6 bases between. There are 11 residues in the CDR3. The CDR3 coding sequence is TGTGCCATCAGTGACAACGATGAAGCTTTCTTT. Residues: CAISDNDEAFF.

The rearrangement links TRBV20-1 to TRBJ1-6, with D perhaps TRBD1 (6 bases). The CDR3 has 16 amino acids. Looked up from germline, CDR1 is DFQATT and CDR2 is SNEGSKA (reference sequence). The ends were cut back, 3 bases at V and 2 bases at J, with 14 bases in the middle. This chain's CDR3 is CSARMGADAYNSPLHF. The CDR3 nucleotides are TGCAGTGCTAGGATGGGGGCGGATGCCTATAATTCACCCCTCCACTTT.

This clonotype was picked up a small number of times. J is TRBJ2-7 and V is TRBV6-5; unclear D gene. V was pared by 6 bases and J by 6 bases, with 15 bases between. The CDR3 contains 13 residues. The germline V gene has CDR1 MNHEY and CDR2 SVGAGI. The CDR3 loop is CASRVTAPAEQYF. CDR3 nucleotide sequence: TGTGCCAGCAGGGTAACGGCTCCCGCCGAGCAGTACTTC.

The V call is TRBV7-3, the J call TRBJ1-1; the D gene is possibly TRBD1 (5 bases). The CDR3 contains 17 residues. Trimming took 5 bases from V and 0 from J, leaving 19 bases between them. Germline assignment: CDR1 SGHTA and CDR2 FQGTGA. The CDR3 is CASSQDWQGGLNTEAFF. The CDR3 DNA reads TGTGCCAGCAGCCAAGATTGGCAGGGCGGGTTGAACACTGAAGCTTTCTTT. Complete variable domain (other parts from reference TRBV7-3 and TRBJ1-1): GAGVSQTPSNKVTEKGKYVELRCDPISGHTALYWYRQSLGQGPEFLIYFQGTGAADDSGLPNDRFFAVRPEGSVSTLKIQRTERGDSAVYLCASSQDWQGGLNTEAFFGQGTRLTVV.

This rearrangement joins TRBV7-2 to TRBJ2-5; 15 bases fit TRBD2. The junction had 11 bases not matched to a gene; V was cut back by 6 bases and J by 3 bases. Per the germline V gene, CDR1 is SGHTA and CDR2 is FQGNSA. This CDR3 region has 18 residues. CDR3 sequence: CASRRPGLAGGQEETQYF. CDR3 coding DNA: TGTGCCAGCAGGCGACCGGGACTAGCGGGAGGTCAGGAAGAGACCCAGTACTTC.

The sample holds a few counts of this clonotype. V gene TRBV24-1 combines with J gene TRBJ2-2; 13 bases map to TRBD2. After removal of 3 bases from V and 6 bases from J, the junction contained 3 bases not matched to a gene. The germline V gene has CDR1 KGHDR and CDR2 SFDVKD. CDR3 length: 16 amino acids. The chain's CDR3 is CATSDGLAGDSGELFF. CDR3 nucleotide sequence: TGTGCCACCAGTGATGGACTAGCGGGAGATTCCGGGGAGCTGTTTTTT.

The table lists this clonotype with many counts. The chain couples TRBV7-2 to TRBJ1-3; maybe TRBD1 (6 bases). V was cut by 1 base and J by 3 bases, with 10 bases left in between. There are 15 residues in the CDR3. Germline CDR1 and CDR2: SGHTA and FQGNSA. CDR3 loop: CASSLVGAIGNTIYF. The CDR3, as DNA: TGTGCCAGCAGCTTAGTGGGGGCAATTGGAAACACCATATATTTT.

The V gene is TRBV11-2, the J gene TRBJ2-2, with 8 bases matching TRBD1. The germline V gene has CDR1 SGHAT and CDR2 FQNNGV. The CDR3 has 17 residues. The ends lost 5 bases at V and 0 bases at J; junction bases unmatched: 8. CDR3 DNA sequence: TGTGCCAGCAGCCCCGGCCGGGACAGGCCGAACACCGGGGAGCTGTTTTTT. Translation: CASSPGRDRPNTGELFF.

This clonotype was seen ten or more times. This chain connects TRBV29-1 to TRBJ1-4; TRBD1 agrees at 11 bases. CDR1 and CDR2 from the germline V gene are SQVTM and ANQGSEA. V shed 4 bases, J shed 7 bases, and the junction held 5 bases outside the gene matches. The CDR3 has 14 amino acids. The CDR3 DNA sequence: TGCAGCGTTGGCGGACAGGGGGCGCGTGAAAAACTGTTTTTT. Its protein is CSVGGQGAREKLFF.

The sample holds a few counts of this clonotype. This sequence may be a read error, since a much larger clone differs from it by one base. The chain links TRBV2 to TRBJ1-1; possibly TRBD1 for D (5 bases). CDR1 and CDR2 (germline): SNHLY, FYNNEI. The CDR3 totals 13 residues. CDR3 sequence reads: CASSSQGGTEALF. CDR3 sequence (DNA): TGTGCCAGCAGTTCCCAGGGTGGGACTGAAGCTCTCTTT.

This sequence joins TRBV7-8 and TRBJ1-2, with D possibly matching TRBD1 (6 bases). Looked up from germline, CDR1 is SGHVS and CDR2 is FQNEAQ. V shed 3 bases and J shed 4 bases, with 15 bases lying between them. The CDR3 has 15 amino acids. CDR3 sequence reads: CASSLGGDNLYGYTF. The CDR3 DNA follows: TGTGCCAGCAGCTTGGGGGGGGACAACCTCTATGGCTACACCTTC.

In the case of this clonotype: It may be a read error: a sequence one base away is much more abundant. The CDR3 loop is CASSFQGTDEKLFF. Written as DNA, the CDR3 is TGTGCCAGCAGTTTCCAGGGGACGGATGAAAAACTGTTTTTT. The chain combines TRBV13 with TRBJ1-4; possible D gene TRBD1, 6 bases. This CDR3 region has 14 residues. Germline V gene sequence: CDR1 PRHDT, CDR2 FYEKMQ (reference sequence). Between the trimmed V and J ends, which lost 6 bases and 6 bases, there was a span of 14 bases.

This clonotype was seen ten or more times. The chain carries TRBV24-1 and TRBJ1-2; D call uncertain. This CDR3 is built from 15 residues. Germline lookup yields CDR1 KGHDR and CDR2 SFDVKD. The ends were cut back, 3 bases at V and 3 bases at J, with 13 bases in the middle. CDR3 sequence reads: CATSDPGNGDYGYTF. In nucleotides, the CDR3 is TGTGCCACCAGTGATCCGGGGAACGGCGACTATGGCTACACCTTC.

This sequence joins TRBV7-9 and TRBJ1-1; possible D gene TRBD1, 5 bases. The CDR3 consists of 16 residues. CDR1 and CDR2 (germline): SEHNR, FQNEAQ (reference sequence). V was shortened by 2 bases and J by 3 bases, with 16 bases between the two germline ends. Here the CDR3 DNA reads TGTGCCAGCAGCTTACCGCTAGCGACGGGGGACACTGAAGCTTTCTTT. It codes for CASSLPLATGDTEAFF.

This clonotype was found once. The chain couples TRBV7-9 to TRBJ2-7; D is unresolved. Trimming shortened V by 7 bases and J by 7 bases, and 23 bases separated the two germline ends. Germline CDR1 is SEHNR and CDR2 is FQNEAQ (reference sequence). The CDR3 loop spans 15 amino acids. CDR3 sequence: CASIHTSSGHNEQYF. In DNA form, the CDR3 reads TGTGCCAGCATCCACACCTCCTCGGGCCACAATGAGCAGTACTTC.

The V gene is TRBV24-1, the J gene TRBJ2-6, with no clear D. The CDR3 sequence is 15 residues long. Germline CDR1 reads KGHDR; CDR2 reads SFDVKD. The V end was cut by 5 bases, the J end by 1 base, with 8 bases between. The CDR3 loop reads CATSARKSGANVLTF. CDR3 sequence (DNA): TGTGCCACCAGTGCTAGAAAGTCTGGGGCCAACGTCCTGACTTTC.

J is TRBJ1-1 and V is TRBV6-6; no clear D. Trimming pared 6 bases from V and 3 bases from J, leaving 17 bases between. Germline CDR1 reads MNHNY; CDR2 reads SVGAGI (reference sequence). CDR3 length: 15 residues. The DNA for the CDR3 is TGTGCCAGCAGCCCCCTCGCGGGTGAGGACACTGAAGCTTTCTTT. This gives the protein CASSPLAGEDTEAFF.

On this clonotype itself: A read error may account for a junction end that differs from germline. The rearrangement uses TRBV10-3 and TRBJ2-2; 8 bases are shared with TRBD1. The CDR3 is 15 amino acids. Germline-derived CDR1 and CDR2 are ENHRY and SYGVKD. Written as DNA, the CDR3 is TGTGCCAGCAGTTGGGACAGGAAGAACACCGGGGAGCTGTTTTTT. The encoded protein is CASSWDRKNTGELFF.

The chain is built from TRBV19 and TRBJ2-3, with TRBD2 identical over 7 bases. Germline assignment: CDR1 LNHDA and CDR2 SQIVND (reference sequence). Losses at the gene ends were 5 bases for V and 0 bases for J; bases not matched to a gene: 5. The CDR3 contains 15 residues. The CDR3 DNA is TGTGCCAGTAGTTTTCAGCGGGACAGCACAGATACGCAGTATTTT. Amino acid sequence: CASSFQRDSTDTQYF.

In its sample, this clonotype was seen a few times. The J gene is TRBJ1-2, the V gene TRBV6-6; weak D call: TRBD1 (6 bases). The CDR3 runs to 14 residues. Trimming removed 8 bases from V and 0 bases from J, with 13 bases in between. Looked up from germline, CDR1 is MNHNY and CDR2 is SVGAGI (reference sequence). The CDR3, as DNA: TGTGCCAGCGCAATCCCAGGGGCTAACTATGGCTACACCTTC. This encodes CASAIPGANYGYTF.

This clonotype has at least ten counts. The CDR3 sequence is CASRGDYEQYF. The CDR3 region has the DNA TGTGCCAGCAGGGGAGACTACGAGCAGTACTTC. This chain uses TRBV7-8 with TRBJ2-7; a possible D gene is TRBD2 (5 bases). Germline loops: CDR1 SGHVS, CDR2 FQNEAQ. Trimming pared 6 bases from V and 3 bases from J, leaving 6 bases between. This CDR3 region has 11 residues.

In its sample, this clonotype was seen many times. The rearrangement links TRBV6-6 to TRBJ2-2; 7 positions match TRBD1. Per germline, CDR1 MNHNY and CDR2 SVGAGI (reference sequence). The CDR3 loop spans 14 amino acids. The V and J ends lost 6 bases and 4 bases, in that order; junction bases with no gene match: 5. This CDR3 reads CASSGQAGTGELFF. Written as DNA, the CDR3 is TGTGCCAGCAGCGGACAGGCGGGCACCGGGGAGCTGTTTTTT.

This clonotype was seen only a few times. This chain uses TRBV5-1 with TRBJ1-5, with D perhaps TRBD1 (5 bases). The V and J ends lost 3 bases and 6 bases respectively, with 10 bases between them. The germline V gene has CDR1 SGHRS and CDR2 YFSETQ. The CDR3 runs to 13 residues. The CDR3, as DNA: TGCGCCAGCAGCTCGGCCACAGGTCAGCCCCAGCATTTT. Its protein is CASSSATGQPQHF. Full variable domain (rest looked up from reference TRBV5-1 and TRBJ1-5): KAGVTQTPRYLIKTRGQQVTLSCSPISGHRSVSWYQQTPGQGLQFLFEYFSETQRNKGNFPGRFSGRQFSNSRSEMNVSTLELGDSALYLCASSSATGQPQHFGDGTRLSIL.

The chain couples TRBV5-6 to TRBJ2-5; D is undetermined. The CDR3 runs to 13 residues. CDR1 and CDR2 from the germline V gene are SGHDT and YYEEEE. Trimming removed 4 bases at V and 5 bases at J, with 12 bases between. CDR3 nucleotides: TGTGCCAGCAGCCGCCCCACGCAGGAGACCCAGTACTTC. Translated: CASSRPTQETQYF.

This clonotype was seen a handful of times. The chain links TRBV5-1 to TRBJ2-7; 7 bases map to TRBD1. Trimming at V came to 0 bases and at J to 4 bases, leaving 4 bases not matched to a gene. The CDR3 length is 14 residues. Germline CDR1 reads SGHRS; CDR2 reads YFSETQ. CDR3 coding DNA: TGCGCCAGCAGCTTGGCAGGGGGTATGTACGAGCAGTACTTC. It translates to CASSLAGGMYEQYF.

The chain links TRBV29-1 to TRBJ1-3; D call uncertain. Trimming took 5 bases from V and 0 from J, leaving 8 bases between them. The germline V gene encodes CDR1 SQVTM and CDR2 ANQGSEA. The CDR3 has 13 amino acids. The CDR3 coding sequence is TGCAGCGTTCCAGGCCCCTCTGGAAACACCATATATTTT. Its protein is CSVPGPSGNTIYF.

This rearrangement joins TRBV6-5 to TRBJ1-3; D uncertain. The germline V and J ends were trimmed by 2 bases and 8 bases, with 10 bases remaining between them. The CDR3 has 13 residues. Per the germline V gene, CDR1 is MNHEY and CDR2 is SVGAGI. CDR3 in amino acids: CASSYGVGDTIYF. CDR3 bases: TGTGCCAGCAGTTACGGGGTCGGGGACACCATATATTTT.